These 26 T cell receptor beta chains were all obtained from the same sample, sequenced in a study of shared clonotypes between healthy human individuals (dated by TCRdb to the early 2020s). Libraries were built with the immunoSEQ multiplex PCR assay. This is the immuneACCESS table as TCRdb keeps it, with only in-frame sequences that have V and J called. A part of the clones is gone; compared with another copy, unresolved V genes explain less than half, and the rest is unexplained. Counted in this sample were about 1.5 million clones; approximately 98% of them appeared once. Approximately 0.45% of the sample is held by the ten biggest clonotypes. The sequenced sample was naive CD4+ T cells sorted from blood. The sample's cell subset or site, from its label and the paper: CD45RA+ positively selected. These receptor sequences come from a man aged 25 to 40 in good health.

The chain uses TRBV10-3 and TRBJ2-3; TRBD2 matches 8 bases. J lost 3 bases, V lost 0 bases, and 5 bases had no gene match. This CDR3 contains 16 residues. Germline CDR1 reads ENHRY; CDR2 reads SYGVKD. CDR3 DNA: TGTGCCATCAGTGAGTCGGGAACGGGAGGGACAGATACGCAGTATTTT. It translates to CAISESGTGGTDTQYF.

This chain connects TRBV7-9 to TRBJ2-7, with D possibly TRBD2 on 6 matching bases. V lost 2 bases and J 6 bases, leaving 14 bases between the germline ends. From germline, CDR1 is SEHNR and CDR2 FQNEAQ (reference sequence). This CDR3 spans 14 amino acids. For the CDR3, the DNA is TGTGCCAGCAGCTTAACGGCGGGACCGAGCGAGCAGTACTTC. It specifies CASSLTAGPSEQYF.

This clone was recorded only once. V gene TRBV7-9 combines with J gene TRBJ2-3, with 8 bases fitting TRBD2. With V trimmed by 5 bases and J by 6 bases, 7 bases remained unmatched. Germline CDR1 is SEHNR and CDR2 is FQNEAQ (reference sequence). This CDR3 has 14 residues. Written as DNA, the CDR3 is TGTGCCAGCAGCACCGGTAGCGGGGTGGATACGCAGTATTTT. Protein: CASSTGSGVDTQYF.

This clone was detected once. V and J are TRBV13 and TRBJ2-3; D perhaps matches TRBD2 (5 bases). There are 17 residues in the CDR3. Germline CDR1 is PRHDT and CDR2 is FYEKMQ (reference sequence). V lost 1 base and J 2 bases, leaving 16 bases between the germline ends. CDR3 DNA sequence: TGTGCCAGCAGCTTAGAGGCACGACGGCTAGCCACAGATACGCAGTATTTT. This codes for CASSLEARRLATDTQYF.

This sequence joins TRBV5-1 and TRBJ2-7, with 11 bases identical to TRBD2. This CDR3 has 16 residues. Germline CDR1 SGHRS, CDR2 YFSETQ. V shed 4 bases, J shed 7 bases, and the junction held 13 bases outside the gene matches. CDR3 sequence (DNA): TGCGCCAGCAGCACAGGACTAGCGGGCACTCGGGGGGAGCAGTACTTC. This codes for CASSTGLAGTRGEQYF. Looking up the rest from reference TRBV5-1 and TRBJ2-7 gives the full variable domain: KAGVTQTPRYLIKTRGQQVTLSCSPISGHRSVSWYQQTPGQGLQFLFEYFSETQRNKGNFPGRFSGRQFSNSRSEMNVSTLELGDSALYLCASSTGLAGTRGEQYFGPGTRLTVT.

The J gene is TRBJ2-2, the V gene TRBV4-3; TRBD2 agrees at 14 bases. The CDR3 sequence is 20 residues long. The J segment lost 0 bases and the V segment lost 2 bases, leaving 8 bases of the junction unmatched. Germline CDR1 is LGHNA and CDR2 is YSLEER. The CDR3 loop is CASSQRPGLAGATNTGELFF. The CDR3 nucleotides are TGCGCCAGCAGCCAAAGACCGGGACTAGCGGGAGCCACGAACACCGGGGAGCTGTTTTTT.

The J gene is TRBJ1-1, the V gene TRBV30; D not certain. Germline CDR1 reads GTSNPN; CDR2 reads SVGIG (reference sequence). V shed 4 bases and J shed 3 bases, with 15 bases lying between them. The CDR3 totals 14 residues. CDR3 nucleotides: TGTGCCTGGAACGAACGTGGGAGGCACACTGAAGCTTTCTTT. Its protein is CAWNERGRHTEAFF.

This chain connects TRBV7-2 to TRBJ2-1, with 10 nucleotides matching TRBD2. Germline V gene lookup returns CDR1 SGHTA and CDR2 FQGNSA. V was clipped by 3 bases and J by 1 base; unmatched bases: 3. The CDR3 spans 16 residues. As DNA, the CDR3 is TGTGCCAGCAGCTTTAGCGGGAGGCGGTCCTACAATGAGCAGTTCTTC. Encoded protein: CASSFSGRRSYNEQFF.

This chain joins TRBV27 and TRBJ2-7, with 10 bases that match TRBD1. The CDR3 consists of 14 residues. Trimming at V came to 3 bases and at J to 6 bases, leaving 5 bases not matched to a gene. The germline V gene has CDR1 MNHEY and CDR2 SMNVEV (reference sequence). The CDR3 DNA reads TGTGCCAGCAGTTTTCGAGGACAGGGGGTCGAGCAGTACTTC. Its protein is CASSFRGQGVEQYF.

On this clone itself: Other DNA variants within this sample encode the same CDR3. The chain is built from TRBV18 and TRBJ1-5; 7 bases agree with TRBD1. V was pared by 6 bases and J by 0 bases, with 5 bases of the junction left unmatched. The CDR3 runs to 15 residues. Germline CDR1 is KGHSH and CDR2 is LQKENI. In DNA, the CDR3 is TGTGCCAGCTCCCCCGGGACAGATAGCAATCAGCCCCAGCATTTT. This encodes CASSPGTDSNQPQHF.

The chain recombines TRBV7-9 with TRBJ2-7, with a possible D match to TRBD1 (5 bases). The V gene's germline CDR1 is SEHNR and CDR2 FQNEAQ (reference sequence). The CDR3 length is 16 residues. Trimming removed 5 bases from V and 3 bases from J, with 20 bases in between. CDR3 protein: CASSPWNWQGGYEQYF. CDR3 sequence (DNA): TGTGCCAGCAGCCCCTGGAACTGGCAGGGTGGCTACGAGCAGTACTTC.

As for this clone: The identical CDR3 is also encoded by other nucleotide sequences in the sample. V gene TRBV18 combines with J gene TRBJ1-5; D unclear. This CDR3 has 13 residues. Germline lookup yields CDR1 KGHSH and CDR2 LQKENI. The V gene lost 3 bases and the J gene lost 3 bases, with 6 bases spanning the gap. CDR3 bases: TGTGCCAGCTCACCGGGATTCAATCAGCCCCAGCATTTT. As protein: CASSPGFNQPQHF.

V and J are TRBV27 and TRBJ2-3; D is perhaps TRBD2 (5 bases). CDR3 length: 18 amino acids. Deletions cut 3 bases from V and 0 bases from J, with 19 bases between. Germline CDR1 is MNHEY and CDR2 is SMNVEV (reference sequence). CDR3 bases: TGTGCCAGCAGTTTTACTCGGGATTCCCCTTTTAGCACAGATACGCAGTATTTT. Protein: CASSFTRDSPFSTDTQYF.

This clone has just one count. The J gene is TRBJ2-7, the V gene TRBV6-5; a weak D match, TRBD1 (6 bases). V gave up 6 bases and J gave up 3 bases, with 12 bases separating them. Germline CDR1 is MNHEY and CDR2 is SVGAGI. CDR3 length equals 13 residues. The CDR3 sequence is CASSETGFYEQYF. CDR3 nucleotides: TGTGCCAGCAGCGAAACAGGGTTCTACGAGCAGTACTTC.

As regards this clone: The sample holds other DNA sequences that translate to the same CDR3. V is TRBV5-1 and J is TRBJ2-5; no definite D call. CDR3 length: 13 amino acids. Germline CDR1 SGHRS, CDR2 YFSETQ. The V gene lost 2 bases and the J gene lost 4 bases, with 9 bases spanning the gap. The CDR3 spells CASSFGAGETQYF. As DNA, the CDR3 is TGCGCCAGCAGCTTCGGAGCTGGAGAGACCCAGTACTTC.

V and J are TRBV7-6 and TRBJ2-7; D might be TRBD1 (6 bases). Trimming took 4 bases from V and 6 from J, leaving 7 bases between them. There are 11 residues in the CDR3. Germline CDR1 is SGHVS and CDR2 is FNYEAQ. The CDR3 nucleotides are TGTGCCAGCAGCTCAGGGGTCGAGCAGTACTTC. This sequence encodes CASSSGVEQYF. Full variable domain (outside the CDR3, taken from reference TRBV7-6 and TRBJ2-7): GAGVSQSPRYKVTKRGQDVALRCDPISGHVSLYWYRQALGQGPEFLTYFNYEAQQDKSGLPNDRFSAERPEGSISTLTIQRTEQRDSAMYRCASSSGVEQYFGPGTRLTVT.

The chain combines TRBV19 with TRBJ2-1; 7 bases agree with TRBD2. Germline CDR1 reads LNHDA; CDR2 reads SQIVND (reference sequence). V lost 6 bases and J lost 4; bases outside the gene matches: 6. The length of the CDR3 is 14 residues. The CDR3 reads CASRIAGVYNEQFF. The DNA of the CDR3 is TGTGCCAGTAGGATTGCGGGAGTTTACAATGAGCAGTTCTTC.

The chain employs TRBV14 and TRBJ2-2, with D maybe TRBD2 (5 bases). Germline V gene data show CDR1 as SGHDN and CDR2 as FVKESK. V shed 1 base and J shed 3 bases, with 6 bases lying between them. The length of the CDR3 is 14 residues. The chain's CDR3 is CASSQVRDTGELFF. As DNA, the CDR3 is TGTGCCAGCAGCCAAGTGAGGGACACCGGGGAGCTGTTTTTT.

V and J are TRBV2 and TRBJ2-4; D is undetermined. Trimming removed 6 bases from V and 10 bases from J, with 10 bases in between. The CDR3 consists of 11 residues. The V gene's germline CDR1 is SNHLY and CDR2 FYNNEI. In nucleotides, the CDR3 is TGTGCCAGCAGGGCCGAAGTAATTCAGTACTTC. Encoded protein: CASRAEVIQYF.

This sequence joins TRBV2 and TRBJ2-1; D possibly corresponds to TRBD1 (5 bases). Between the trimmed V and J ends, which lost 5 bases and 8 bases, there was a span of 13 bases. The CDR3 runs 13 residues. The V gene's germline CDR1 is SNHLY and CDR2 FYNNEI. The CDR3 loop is CASSSDIMDEQFF. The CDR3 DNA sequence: TGTGCCAGCAGTTCGGACATTATGGATGAGCAGTTCTTC.

The DNA for the CDR3 is TGCGCCAGCAGCTTGAACCCAGGGGGCGCCGGGAGAGTTAACACTGAAGCTTTCTTT. This gives the protein CASSLNPGGAGRVNTEAFF. The chain combines TRBV5-1 with TRBJ1-1, with 8 nucleotides matching TRBD1. Germline lookup yields CDR1 SGHRS and CDR2 YFSETQ. The V and J ends lost 1 base and 2 bases, in that order; junction bases with no gene match: 16. The CDR3 spans 19 residues.

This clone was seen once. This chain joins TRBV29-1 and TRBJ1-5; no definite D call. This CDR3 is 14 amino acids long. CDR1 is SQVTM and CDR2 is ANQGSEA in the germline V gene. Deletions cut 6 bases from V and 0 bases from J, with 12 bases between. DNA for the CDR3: TGCAGCGTGAAGGATGAATATAGCAATCAGCCCCAGCATTTT. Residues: CSVKDEYSNQPQHF.

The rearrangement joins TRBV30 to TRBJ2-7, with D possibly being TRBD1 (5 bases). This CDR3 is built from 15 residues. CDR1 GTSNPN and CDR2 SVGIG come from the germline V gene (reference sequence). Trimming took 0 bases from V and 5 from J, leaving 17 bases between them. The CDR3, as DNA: TGTGCCTGGAGTGTATGGCCACCAGGGTCCCACGAGCAGTACTTC. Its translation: CAWSVWPPGSHEQYF.

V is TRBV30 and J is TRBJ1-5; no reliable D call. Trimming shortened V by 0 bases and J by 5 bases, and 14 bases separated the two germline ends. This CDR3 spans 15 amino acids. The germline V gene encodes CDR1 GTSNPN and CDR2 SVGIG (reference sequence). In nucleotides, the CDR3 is TGTGCCTGGAGTGTCAGAAGGCTGACCTATCAGCCCCAGCATTTT. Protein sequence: CAWSVRRLTYQPQHF.

The CDR3 bases are TGTGCCAGCAGTCTCTCGGGAGGGAACGAGCAGTACTTC. This gives the protein CASSLSGGNEQYF. J is TRBJ2-7 and V is TRBV7-2, with 8 positions matching TRBD2. Unmatched junction bases numbered 6, after V lost 6 bases and J lost 5 bases. Germline CDR1 is SGHTA and CDR2 is FQGNSA. The CDR3 covers 13 residues. The full variable domain, its missing parts supplied by reference TRBV7-2 and TRBJ2-7, is GAGVSQSPSNKVTEKGKDVELRCDPISGHTALYWYRQSLGQGLEFLIYFQGNSAPDKSGLPSDRFSAERTGGSVSTLTIQRTQQEDSAVYLCASSLSGGNEQYFGPGTRLTVT.

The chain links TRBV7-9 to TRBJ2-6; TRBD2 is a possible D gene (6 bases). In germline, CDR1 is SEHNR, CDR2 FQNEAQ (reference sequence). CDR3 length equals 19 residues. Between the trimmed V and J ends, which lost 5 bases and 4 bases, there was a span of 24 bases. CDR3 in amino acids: CASSLSARGIITGANVLTF. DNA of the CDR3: TGTGCCAGCAGCCTATCCGCTCGGGGGATAATTACCGGGGCCAACGTCCTGACTTTC. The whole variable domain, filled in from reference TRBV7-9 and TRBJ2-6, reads DTGVSQNPRHKITKRGQNVTFRCDPISEHNRLYWYRQTLGQGPEFLTYFQNEAQLEKSRLLSDRFSAERPKGSFSTLEIQRTEQGDSAMYLCASSLSARGIITGANVLTFGAGSRLTVL.